This is a list of T cell receptor beta chains from one sample in a study of blood T cell repertoires in COVID-19. Method: immunoSEQ multiplex PCR; TCRdb's copy keeps in-frame clones and lacks some. In the table there are approximately 300,000 clones, 90% of which are singletons. Sequencing was done on a sample of PBMCs or T cells enriched from blood (not recorded which). Source of these receptors: a man aged 60 to 69 who had recovered from COVID-19. The CDR3 runs from the conserved cysteine through the conserved F or W. A D gene is named only where the DNA matches it firmly. Where a row states a size, it is once, few, many or the class of an expanded clone; other rows omit it.

cdr3_aa cdr3_nt j_call v_call clone_size d_call
CASSFTGTISYEQYF TGTGCCAGCAGCTTTACCGGGACAATATCCTACGAGCAGTACTTC TRBJ2-7 TRBV7-2 - -
CASSPGRAYEQYF TGTGCCAGCAGTCCCGGGAGGGCCTACGAGCAGTACTTC TRBJ2-7 TRBV12-3/TRBV12-4 - TRBD2
CASSPAGETQYF TGTGCCAGTAGTCCAGCGGGAGAGACCCAGTACTTC TRBJ2-5 TRBV19 - -
CASTLTVNTEAFF TGTGCCAGCACCCTGACAGTGAACACTGAAGCTTTCTTT TRBJ1-1 TRBV2 - -
CASSPARQGPPYGYTF TGTGCCAGCAGCCCGGCCCGACAGGGACCTCCCTATGGCTACACCTTC TRBJ1-2 TRBV16 few TRBD1
CASRLKGDTGELFF TGTGCCAGCAGGCTTAAGGGGGACACCGGGGAGCTGTTTTTT TRBJ2-2 TRBV11-2 - -
CASSPVGGDITYEQYF TGTGCCAGCAGCCCCGTTGGGGGGGACATTACCTACGAGCAGTACTTC TRBJ2-7 TRBV7-2 once -
CASSLRTSGRASTDTQYF TGTGCCAGCAGCTTGAGGACTAGCGGGAGGGCTAGCACAGATACGCAGTATTTT TRBJ2-3 TRBV5-5 - TRBD2
CASSAFRTGNTEAFF TGTGCCAGCAGCGCATTCCGGACAGGGAACACTGAAGCTTTCTTT TRBJ1-1 TRBV11-2 - TRBD1
CASSYAGGLSNTEAFF TGTGCCAGCAGTTACGCGGGGGGCCTTAGTAACACTGAAGCTTTCTTT TRBJ1-1 TRBV6-2/TRBV6-3 - -